This TCR beta chain stems from a study of cytomegalovirus exposure and HLA in healthy donors. Study observations and caveats: Among the sequence variants, a highly shared cluster was likely an artifact of sequencing. Per a later analysis, HLA-associated TCR beta chains showed more clonal expansion than other, equally common TCR beta chains. Researchers had no immune exposure information except CMV serostatus available.

This clone has just one count. The target antigen is unknown. Primers for the PCR totalled 60 Vbeta and 13 Jbeta. TCRdb keeps only in-frame clones here, not all; method: immunoSEQ multiplex PCR. Seen here are roughly 130,000 clones, under 90% observed once, and the top ten hold 0.7%. Between the trimmed V and J ends, which lost 3 bases and 5 bases, there was a span of 14 bases. The CDR3 is 14 residues long. The germline CDR1 and CDR2 sequences are LGHNT and FRNRAP. Sequenced: PBMCs. The chain recombines TRBV12-5 with TRBJ2-7; TRBD1 might be the D (5 bases). The clonotype was recovered from a man between 18 and 29 years old in good health and CMV-seronegative. Here the CDR3 reads CASGFTGWGDEQYF. The CDR3 coding sequence is TGTGCTAGTGGTTTTACCGGCTGGGGCGACGAGCAGTACTTC.